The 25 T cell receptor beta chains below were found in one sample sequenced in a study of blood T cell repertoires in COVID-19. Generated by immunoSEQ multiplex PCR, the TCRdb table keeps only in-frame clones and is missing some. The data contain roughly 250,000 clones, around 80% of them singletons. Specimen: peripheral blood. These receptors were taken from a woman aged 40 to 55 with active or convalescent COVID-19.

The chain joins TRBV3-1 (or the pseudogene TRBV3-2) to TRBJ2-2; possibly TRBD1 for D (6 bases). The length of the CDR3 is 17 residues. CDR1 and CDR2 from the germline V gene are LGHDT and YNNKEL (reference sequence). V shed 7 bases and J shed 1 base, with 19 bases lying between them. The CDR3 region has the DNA TGTGCCAGCACCCCCGTCTTTTTGGACAGGAACACCGGGGAGCTGTTTTTT. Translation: CASTPVFLDRNTGELFF.

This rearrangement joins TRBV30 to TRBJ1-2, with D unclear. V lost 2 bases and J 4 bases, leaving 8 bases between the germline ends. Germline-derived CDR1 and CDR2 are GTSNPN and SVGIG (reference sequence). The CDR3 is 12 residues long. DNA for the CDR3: TGTGCCTGGAGTTCTACGGGCTATGGCTACACCTTC. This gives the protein CAWSSTGYGYTF.

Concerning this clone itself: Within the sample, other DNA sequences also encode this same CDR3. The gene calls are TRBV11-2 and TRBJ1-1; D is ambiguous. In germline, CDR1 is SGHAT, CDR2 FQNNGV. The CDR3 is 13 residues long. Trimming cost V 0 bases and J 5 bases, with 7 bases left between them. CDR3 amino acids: CASSLDRGTEAFF. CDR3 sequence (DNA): TGTGCCAGCAGCTTAGATCGAGGTACTGAAGCTTTCTTT.

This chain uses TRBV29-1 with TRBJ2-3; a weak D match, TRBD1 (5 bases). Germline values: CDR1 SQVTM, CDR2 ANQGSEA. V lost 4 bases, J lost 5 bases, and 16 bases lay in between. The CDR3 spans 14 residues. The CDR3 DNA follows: TGCAGCGTTGGAGGCAGGGCGGTAGGAGATACGCAGTATTTT. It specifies CSVGGRAVGDTQYF.

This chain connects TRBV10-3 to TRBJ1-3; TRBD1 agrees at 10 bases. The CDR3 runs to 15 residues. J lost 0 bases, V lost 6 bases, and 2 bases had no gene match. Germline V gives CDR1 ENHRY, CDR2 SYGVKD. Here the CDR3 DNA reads TGTGCCATCAGGGACAGGGGGGGCTCTGGAAACACCATATATTTT. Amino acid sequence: CAIRDRGGSGNTIYF.

The CDR3 DNA reads as TGTGCCTGGTCCCCCGGGGCAGGGGGAGAGACCCAGTACTTC. This gives the protein CAWSPGAGGETQYF. V is TRBV30 and J is TRBJ2-5; TRBD1 agrees at 7 bases. The germline CDR1 and CDR2 sequences are GTSNPN and SVGIG (reference sequence). The CDR3 has 14 residues. V was clipped by 5 bases and J by 4 bases; unmatched bases: 10.

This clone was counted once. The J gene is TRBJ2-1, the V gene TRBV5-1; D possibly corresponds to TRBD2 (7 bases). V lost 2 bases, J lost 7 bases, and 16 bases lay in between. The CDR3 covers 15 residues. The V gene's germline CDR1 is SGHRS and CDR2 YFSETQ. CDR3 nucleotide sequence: TGCGCCAGCAGCTTAGAGGGGGGGCCGATAAATGAGCAGTTCTTC. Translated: CASSLEGGPINEQFF.

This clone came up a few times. The CDR3, as DNA: TGTGCCAGCAGTCCGACAGGAGAAACTAATGAAAAACTGTTTTTT. It is translated as CASSPTGETNEKLFF. The genes are TRBV5-5 and TRBJ1-4, with TRBD1 as a possible D gene (6 bases). CDR1 is SGHKS, CDR2 YYEKEE, per germline (reference sequence). V was pared by 5 bases and J by 1 base, with 12 bases between. The CDR3 consists of 15 residues.

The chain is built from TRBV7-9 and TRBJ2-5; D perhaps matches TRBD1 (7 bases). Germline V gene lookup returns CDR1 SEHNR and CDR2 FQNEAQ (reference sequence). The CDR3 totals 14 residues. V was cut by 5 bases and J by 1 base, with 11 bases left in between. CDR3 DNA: TGTGCCAGCAGCCCGGGGGACAGCCAAGAGACCCAGTACTTC. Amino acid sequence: CASSPGDSQETQYF.

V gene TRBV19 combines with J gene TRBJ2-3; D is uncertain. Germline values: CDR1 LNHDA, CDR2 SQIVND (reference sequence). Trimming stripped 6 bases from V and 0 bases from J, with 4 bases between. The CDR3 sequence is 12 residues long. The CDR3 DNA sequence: TGTGCCAGTAGGTCTAGCACAGATACGCAGTATTTT. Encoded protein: CASRSSTDTQYF.

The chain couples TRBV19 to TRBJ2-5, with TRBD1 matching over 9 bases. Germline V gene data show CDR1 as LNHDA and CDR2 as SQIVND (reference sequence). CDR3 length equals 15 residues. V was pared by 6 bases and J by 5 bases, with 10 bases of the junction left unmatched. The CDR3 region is CASSPRDRVRETQYF. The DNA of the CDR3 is TGTGCCAGTAGCCCGCGGGACAGGGTAAGGGAGACCCAGTACTTC.

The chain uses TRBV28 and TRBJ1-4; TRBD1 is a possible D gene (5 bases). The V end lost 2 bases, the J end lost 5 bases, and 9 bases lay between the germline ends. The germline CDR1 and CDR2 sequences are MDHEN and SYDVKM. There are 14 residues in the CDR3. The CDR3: CASSLPRANEKLFF. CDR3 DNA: TGTGCCAGCAGTTTACCCAGGGCGAATGAAAAACTGTTTTTT.

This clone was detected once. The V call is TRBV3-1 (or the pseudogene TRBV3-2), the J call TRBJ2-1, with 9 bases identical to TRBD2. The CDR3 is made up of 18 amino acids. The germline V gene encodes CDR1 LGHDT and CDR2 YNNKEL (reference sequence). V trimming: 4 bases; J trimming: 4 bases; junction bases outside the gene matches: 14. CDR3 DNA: TGTGCCAGCAGCCCAAGACCGGGTAGCGGGGGACTTTACAATGAGCAGTTCTTC. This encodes CASSPRPGSGGLYNEQFF.

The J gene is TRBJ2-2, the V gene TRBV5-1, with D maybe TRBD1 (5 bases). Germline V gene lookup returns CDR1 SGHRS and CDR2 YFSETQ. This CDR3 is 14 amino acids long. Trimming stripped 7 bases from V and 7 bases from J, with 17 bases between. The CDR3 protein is CASGSGPLGGELFF. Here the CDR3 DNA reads TGCGCCAGCGGTTCAGGGCCTCTAGGCGGGGAGCTGTTTTTT.

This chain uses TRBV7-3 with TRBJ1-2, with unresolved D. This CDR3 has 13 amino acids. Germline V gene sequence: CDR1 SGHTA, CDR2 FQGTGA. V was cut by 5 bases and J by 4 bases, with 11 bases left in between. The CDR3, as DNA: TGTGCCAGCAGCCTATTCGGTGGCTATGGCTACACCTTC. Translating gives CASSLFGGYGYTF.

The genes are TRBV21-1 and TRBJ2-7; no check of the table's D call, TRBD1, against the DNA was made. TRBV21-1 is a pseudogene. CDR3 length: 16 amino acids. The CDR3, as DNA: TGTGCCAGCAGCTTCGGTAGGGGGCCCAAGCCCTACGAGCAGTACTTC. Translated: CASSFGRGPKPYEQYF.

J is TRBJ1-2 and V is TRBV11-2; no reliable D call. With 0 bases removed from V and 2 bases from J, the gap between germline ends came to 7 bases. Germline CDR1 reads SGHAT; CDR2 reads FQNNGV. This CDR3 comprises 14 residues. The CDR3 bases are TGTGCCAGCAGCTTAGAGAGGGCGAACTATGGCTACACCTTC. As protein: CASSLERANYGYTF.

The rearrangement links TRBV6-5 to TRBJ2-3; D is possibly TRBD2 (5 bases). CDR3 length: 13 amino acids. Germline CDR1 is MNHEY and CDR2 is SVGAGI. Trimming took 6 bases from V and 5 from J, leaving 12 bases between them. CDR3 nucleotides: TGTGCCAGCAGATCTCTAGGGAGAGATACGCAGTATTTT. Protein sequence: CASRSLGRDTQYF.

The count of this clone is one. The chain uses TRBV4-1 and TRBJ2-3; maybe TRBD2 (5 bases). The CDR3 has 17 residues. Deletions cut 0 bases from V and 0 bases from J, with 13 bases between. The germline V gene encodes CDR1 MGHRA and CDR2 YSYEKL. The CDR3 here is CASSQDYATKSTDTQYF. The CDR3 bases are TGCGCCAGCAGCCAAGATTACGCGACTAAGAGCACAGATACGCAGTATTTT.

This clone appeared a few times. The CDR3 region is CASSYRTNTGELFF. Here the CDR3 DNA reads TGTGCCAGCAGTTACCGGACAAACACCGGGGAGCTGTTTTTT. The rearrangement uses TRBV6-5 and TRBJ2-2, with D possibly TRBD1 on 5 matching bases. The germline gives CDR1 MNHEY, CDR2 SVGAGI. V was clipped by 2 bases and J by 2 bases, with 6 bases between them. The CDR3 is made up of 14 amino acids.

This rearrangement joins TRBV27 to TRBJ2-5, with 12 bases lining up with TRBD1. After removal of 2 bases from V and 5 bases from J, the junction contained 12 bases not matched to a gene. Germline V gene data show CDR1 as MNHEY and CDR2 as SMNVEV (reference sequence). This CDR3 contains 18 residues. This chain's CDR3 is CASSLRGTGTGGQETQYF. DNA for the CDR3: TGTGCCAGCAGTTTACGCGGGACTGGGACAGGGGGCCAGGAGACCCAGTACTTC.

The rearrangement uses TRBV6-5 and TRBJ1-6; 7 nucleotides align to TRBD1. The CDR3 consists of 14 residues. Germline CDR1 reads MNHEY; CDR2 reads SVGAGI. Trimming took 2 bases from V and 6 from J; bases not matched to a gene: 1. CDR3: CASSYGDSNSPLHF. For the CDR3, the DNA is TGTGCCAGCAGTTACGGGGACAGTAATTCACCCCTCCACTTT.

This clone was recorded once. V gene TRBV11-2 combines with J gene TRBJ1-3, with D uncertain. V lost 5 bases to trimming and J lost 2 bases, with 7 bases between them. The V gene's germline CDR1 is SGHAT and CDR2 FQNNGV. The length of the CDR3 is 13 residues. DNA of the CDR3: TGTGCCAGCAGCGGCGGGACTGGAAACACCATATATTTT. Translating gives CASSGGTGNTIYF.

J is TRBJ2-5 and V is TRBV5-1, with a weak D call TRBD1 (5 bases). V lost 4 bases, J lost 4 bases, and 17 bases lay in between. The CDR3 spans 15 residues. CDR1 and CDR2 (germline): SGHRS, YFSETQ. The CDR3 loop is CASSPLAGKGETQYF. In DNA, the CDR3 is TGCGCCAGCAGCCCCCTCGCAGGGAAGGGAGAGACCCAGTACTTC.

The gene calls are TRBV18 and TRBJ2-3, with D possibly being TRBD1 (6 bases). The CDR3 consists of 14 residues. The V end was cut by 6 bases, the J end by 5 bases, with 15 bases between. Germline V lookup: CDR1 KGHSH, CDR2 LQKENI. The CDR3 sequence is CASSRSGDKDTQYF. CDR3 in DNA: TGTGCCAGCTCGCGGTCAGGGGATAAAGATACGCAGTATTTT.